There are many counts of the clone carrying this T cell receptor beta chain. These data come from a study of molecular identifiers for immune sequencing clone quantification. One entry per CDR3 protein, called by TCRdb with MiXCR from the PCR reads. The sample includes 90,000 or so distinct CDR3 sequences, roughly 23% of them seen just once. CDR1 SGHDT and CDR2 YYEEEE come from the germline V gene. V was cut by 4 bases and J by 3 bases, with 14 bases left in between. The CDR3 is 14 amino acids. The rearrangement joins TRBV5-6 to TRBJ2-7; TRBD1 or TRBD2 may be the D gene (5 bases each). The TCR was taken from a human donor in good health. Some libraries in this study had Jurkat cell RNA spiked in. The sequenced material came from naive CD8+ T cells from blood, with Jurkat cell RNA spiked in. The subset was: FACS-sorted CD8+CD4-CCR7+CD45RA+ naive T cells. The CDR3 sequence is CASSPLGEYYEQYF. CDR3 in DNA: TGTGCCAGCAGCCCCTTGGGGGAGTACTACGAGCAGTACTTC.